The present entry profiles one T cell receptor beta chain with its context. Seattle patient enrollment occurred during active infection, with longitudinal follow-up thereafter. Under the authors' procedure: Estimated nucleated cell counts came from reference gene primer amplification. Measured with immunoSEQ multiplex PCR; TCRdb has only the in-frame clones, and not every one. V and J calls and clone size are copied from that table; D and trimming were computed from the DNA. The sample has roughly 310,000 clones; 90% are singletons. The data were obtained in a study of blood T cell repertoires in COVID-19. Study at large: Italy, Spain and the United States were the sources of the convalescent and acute COVID-19 samples. Nucleic acid was either cDNA or gDNA, and it came from T cells, B-cell-depleted T cells, or PBMCs.

The sequence came from a woman in her thirties with COVID-19, enrolled during active disease. The specimen was peripheral blood.

The CDR3 nucleotides are TGTGCCAGCACCTCGCGGGCTGGAAACACCATATATTTT. This sequence encodes CASTSRAGNTIYF. V gene TRBV12-3 or TRBV12-4 combines with J gene TRBJ1-3; no definite D call. The CDR3 loop spans 13 amino acids. Trimming removed 7 bases from V and 2 bases from J, with 9 bases in between.